These 25 T cell receptor beta chains originate from one sample sequenced in a study of technical replicates of blood from a handful of donors. Method: immunoSEQ multiplex PCR; TCRdb's copy keeps in-frame clones and lacks some. The repertoire includes about 74,000 clones, 95% of them detected once, and 0.25% sits in the top ten. The sequencing input was T cells isolated from PBMCs. All receptors come from a human donor in good health.

The chain links TRBV29-1 to TRBJ1-4, with D unclear. This CDR3 comprises 12 residues. Trimming took off 4 bases at V and 7 bases at J, with 10 bases between the two ends. Germline V CDR1 and CDR2: SQVTM, ANQGSEA. CDR3: CSVARESEKLFF. CDR3 DNA sequence: TGCAGCGTTGCTAGGGAGAGTGAAAAACTGTTTTTT.

CDR3 coding DNA: TGTGCCAGCAGCCCAACACAGGGGATTCAAGAGACCCAGTACTTC. This translates into CASSPTQGIQETQYF. The V and J genes are TRBV7-7 and TRBJ2-5; TRBD1 matches 7 bases. CDR1 and CDR2 (germline): SSHAT, FNYEAQ (reference sequence). Trimming cost V 5 bases and J 2 bases; bases outside gene matches: 8. The CDR3 has 15 amino acids.

This clone was detected only once. The chain joins TRBV6-1 to TRBJ2-3, with 9 bases that match TRBD1. Per the germline V gene, CDR1 is MNHNS and CDR2 is SASEGT. Trimming removed 3 bases from V and 5 bases from J; junction bases left unmatched: 9. The CDR3 is 16 residues long. CDR3 protein: CASSEGQGPVGDTQYF. The CDR3 region has the DNA TGTGCCAGCAGTGAGGGACAGGGCCCCGTGGGAGATACGCAGTATTTT.

This sequence joins TRBV19 and TRBJ1-2; possibly TRBD1 for D (5 bases). Between the trimmed V and J ends, which lost 8 bases and 8 bases, there was a span of 18 bases. CDR3 length: 13 amino acids. Germline V CDR1 and CDR2: LNHDA, SQIVND (reference sequence). In nucleotides, the CDR3 is TGTGCCAGTTTTACTATCCAGGGTGGCGGCTACACCTTC. Translation: CASFTIQGGGYTF.

The count of this clone is one. This chain uses TRBV11-2 with TRBJ1-2; TRBD1 matches at 9 bases. Germline loops: CDR1 SGHAT, CDR2 FQNNGV. The CDR3 runs 14 residues. The J segment lost 8 bases and the V segment lost 5 bases, leaving 9 bases of the junction unmatched. This CDR3 reads CASSQTGQGGGYTF. DNA for the CDR3: TGTGCCAGCAGCCAAACGGGACAGGGAGGCGGCTACACCTTC. Full variable domain (missing parts from reference TRBV11-2 and TRBJ1-2): EAGVAQSPRYKIIEKRQSVAFWCNPISGHATLYWYQQILGQGPKLLIQFQNNGVVDDSQLPKDRFSAERLKGVDSTLKIQPAKLEDSAVYLCASSQTGQGGGYTFGSGTRLTVV.

The V and J genes are TRBV7-9 and TRBJ2-5; 8 nucleotides line up with TRBD1. This CDR3 has 19 residues. Germline assignment: CDR1 SEHNR and CDR2 FQNEAQ (reference sequence). V shed 2 bases and J 1 base; nucleotides not matched to a gene: 15. The CDR3 DNA is TGTGCCAGCAGCTTACTCGGACTCCTAACAGGGGGAGTCCAAGAGACCCAGTACTTC. Translating gives CASSLLGLLTGGVQETQYF.

The V and J genes are TRBV27 and TRBJ2-7, with 9 positions matching TRBD2. The CDR3 runs 15 residues. V lost 6 bases and J lost 5; bases outside the gene matches: 11. The germline V gene has CDR1 MNHEY and CDR2 SMNVEV (reference sequence). CDR3: CASRLAGAPIHEQYF. As DNA, the CDR3 is TGTGCCAGCAGATTAGCGGGAGCGCCCATTCACGAGCAGTACTTC.

This clone was found once. This chain uses TRBV7-9 with TRBJ2-3; possibly TRBD2 for D (5 bases). V dropped 8 bases and J dropped 4 bases, with 25 bases sitting between them. The CDR3 length is 17 residues. The germline CDR1 and CDR2 sequences are SEHNR and FQNEAQ (reference sequence). The chain's CDR3 is CASGSWAVGFAADTQYF. DNA for the CDR3: TGTGCCAGCGGGAGTTGGGCAGTCGGGTTTGCGGCAGATACGCAGTATTTT.

The chain combines TRBV9 with TRBJ2-3; 8 bases are shared with TRBD1. There are 15 residues in the CDR3. Trimming took 3 bases from V and 3 from J; bases not matched to a gene: 6. Germline lookup yields CDR1 SGDLS and CDR2 YYNGEE. The CDR3 here is CASSGRGHGTDTQYF. In DNA, the CDR3 is TGTGCCAGCAGCGGCAGGGGGCATGGTACAGATACGCAGTATTTT.

The CDR3 bases are TGTGCCAGCAGCTACCTCACAGGGGGCTTTGGTGGCTACACCTTC. Protein sequence: CASSYLTGGFGGYTF. This chain connects TRBV11-2 to TRBJ1-2, with TRBD1 matching 9 bases. CDR1 and CDR2 (germline): SGHAT, FQNNGV. V shed 4 bases, J shed 7 bases, and the junction held 10 bases outside the gene matches. The CDR3 is 15 amino acids. Filled out from reference TRBV11-2 and TRBJ1-2, the complete variable domain reads EAGVAQSPRYKIIEKRQSVAFWCNPISGHATLYWYQQILGQGPKLLIQFQNNGVVDDSQLPKDRFSAERLKGVDSTLKIQPAKLEDSAVYLCASSYLTGGFGGYTFGSGTRLTVV.

This clone was counted once. The V and J genes are TRBV27 and TRBJ2-7; D not resolved. The CDR3 runs to 14 residues. The V end lost 2 bases, the J end lost 1 base, and 9 bases lay between the germline ends. Germline V CDR1 and CDR2: MNHEY, SMNVEV (reference sequence). Written as DNA, the CDR3 is TGTGCCAGCAGTTTAGGAGATATTTCCTACGAGCAGTACTTC. Translated, it gives CASSLGDISYEQYF.

The V call is TRBV9, the J call TRBJ2-7; 7 bases align to TRBD1. The junction had 10 bases not matched to a gene; V was cut back by 4 bases and J by 3 bases. CDR3 length: 15 residues. Germline V gene data show CDR1 as SGDLS and CDR2 as YYNGEE. The CDR3: CASSPQDRLSYEQYF. CDR3 in DNA: TGTGCCAGCAGCCCCCAGGACAGGTTAAGCTACGAGCAGTACTTC. Full variable domain (rest looked up from reference TRBV9 and TRBJ2-7): DSGVTQTPKHLITATGQRVTLRCSPRSGDLSVYWYQQSLDQGLQFLIQYYNGEERAKGNILERFSAQQFPDLHSELNLSSLELGDSALYFCASSPQDRLSYEQYFGPGTRLTVT.

The chain uses TRBV11-2 and TRBJ2-7; 8 bases match TRBD2. With 0 bases clipped from V and 12 bases from J, the junction kept 1 base outside the gene matches. CDR3 length equals 11 residues. In germline, CDR1 is SGHAT, CDR2 FQNNGV. CDR3 region: CASSLEGLAYF. The CDR3 bases are TGTGCCAGCAGCTTAGAAGGACTAGCGTACTTC.

CDR3: CASSAGTGKHEQYF. DNA of the CDR3: TGTGCCAGCAGCGCAGGGACAGGGAAGCACGAGCAGTACTTC. This rearrangement joins TRBV7-9 to TRBJ2-7; TRBD1 matches 9 bases. V was pared by 5 bases and J by 5 bases, with 7 bases of the junction left unmatched. Germline assignment: CDR1 SEHNR and CDR2 FQNEAQ (reference sequence). This CDR3 spans 14 amino acids.

The gene calls are TRBV4-1 and TRBJ2-1, with 8 bases matching TRBD2. V was pared by 0 bases and J by 3 bases, with 7 bases of the junction left unmatched. Germline V lookup: CDR1 MGHRA, CDR2 YSYEKL. There are 17 residues in the CDR3. CDR3 loop: CASSQEALAAYYNEQFF. CDR3 in DNA: TGCGCCAGCAGCCAAGAAGCACTAGCGGCGTACTACAATGAGCAGTTCTTC.

The V call is TRBV2, the J call TRBJ2-7, with 8 bases fitting TRBD1. Trimming cost V 7 bases and J 9 bases; bases outside gene matches: 11. This CDR3 has 13 amino acids. Per the germline V gene, CDR1 is SNHLY and CDR2 is FYNNEI. The CDR3 protein is CASTPGTGGLQYF. The DNA for the CDR3 is TGTGCCAGCACCCCCGGGACAGGAGGGCTGCAGTACTTC.

The CDR3 sequence is CASSQFPSYEQYF. Written as DNA, the CDR3 is TGTGCCAGCAGCCAATTCCCATCCTACGAGCAGTACTTC. V usage is TRBV14 and J usage is TRBJ2-7; D uncertain. This CDR3 region has 13 residues. V shed 2 bases and J shed 1 base, with 6 bases lying between them. From germline, CDR1 is SGHDN and CDR2 FVKESK. Full variable domain (rest looked up from reference TRBV14 and TRBJ2-7): EAGVTQFPSHSVIEKGQTVTLRCDPISGHDNLYWYRRVMGKEIKFLLHFVKESKQDESGMPNNRFLAERTGGTYSTLKVQPAELEDSGVYFCASSQFPSYEQYFGPGTRLTVT.

The CDR3, as DNA: TGCGCCAGCAGCCAGGCTGGACAGGGGTCAACCTACGAGCAGTACTTC. This sequence encodes CASSQAGQGSTYEQYF. The V call is TRBV4-1, the J call TRBJ2-7; the match to TRBD1 covers 9 bases. Germline assignment: CDR1 MGHRA and CDR2 YSYEKL. The CDR3 has 16 residues. The junction had 8 bases not matched to a gene; V was cut back by 3 bases and J by 2 bases.

The genes are TRBV5-1 and TRBJ2-3; tentative D call: TRBD1 (7 bases). The CDR3 sequence is 17 residues long. Trimming stripped 0 bases from V and 3 bases from J, with 17 bases between. Per germline, CDR1 SGHRS and CDR2 YFSETQ. CDR3 nucleotide sequence: TGCGCCAGCAGCTTGGAGCCAGGGGGGTCTGGGACAGATACGCAGTATTTT. It codes for CASSLEPGGSGTDTQYF.

V is TRBV4-1 and J is TRBJ1-1; 7 bases are a match to TRBD1. With 4 bases clipped from V and 0 bases from J, the junction kept 8 bases outside the gene matches. Germline CDR1 is MGHRA and CDR2 is YSYEKL. The CDR3 spans 16 residues. The CDR3 sequence is CASSRNSGGLNTEAFF. CDR3 DNA sequence: TGCGCCAGCAGCCGGAATTCAGGGGGGCTGAACACTGAAGCTTTCTTT.

This chain joins TRBV5-8 and TRBJ1-1; the D gene is possibly TRBD1 (6 bases). This CDR3 is built from 15 residues. Looked up from germline, CDR1 is SGHTS and CDR2 is YDEGEE. Trimming took off 2 bases at V and 6 bases at J, with 17 bases between the two ends. CDR3 nucleotides: TGTGCCAGCAGCTTACGGTTCAGGGGTAGGTCTGAAGCTTTCTTT. It translates to CASSLRFRGRSEAFF.

The chain combines TRBV10-2 with TRBJ1-1; tentative D call: TRBD1 (5 bases). There are 14 residues in the CDR3. V shed 0 bases and J shed 11 bases, with 16 bases lying between them. Germline lookup yields CDR1 WSHSY and CDR2 SAAADI. The CDR3 reads CASSESGPSGGAFF. CDR3 in DNA: TGCGCCAGCAGTGAGTCGGGACCATCGGGGGGGGCTTTCTTT.

The chain carries TRBV10-3 and TRBJ1-1, with D tentatively TRBD1 (6 bases). The CDR3 consists of 16 residues. V was cut by 0 bases and J by 0 bases, with 11 bases left in between. Germline CDR1 and CDR2: ENHRY and SYGVKD. This CDR3 reads CAISESGDKVNTEAFF. CDR3 DNA sequence: TGTGCCATCAGTGAGTCAGGGGACAAGGTGAACACTGAAGCTTTCTTT.

The chain joins TRBV2 to TRBJ1-3; D ambiguous. Germline CDR1 SNHLY, CDR2 FYNNEI. Trimming took off 6 bases at V and 4 bases at J, with 22 bases between the two ends. The CDR3 totals 17 residues. CDR3 bases: TGTGCCAGCAGCAGAGGCGTGGGTGGATTATGGGGAAACACCATATATTTT. Encoded protein: CASSRGVGGLWGNTIYF.

The chain couples TRBV4-1 to TRBJ2-5, with D perhaps matching TRBD1 (5 bases). CDR1 and CDR2 from the germline V gene are MGHRA and YSYEKL. V was cut by 2 bases and J by 4 bases, with 11 bases left in between. The CDR3 sequence is 14 residues long. This CDR3 is CASSQPTGPETQYF. In DNA, the CDR3 is TGCGCCAGCAGCCAACCCACAGGTCCAGAGACCCAGTACTTC.